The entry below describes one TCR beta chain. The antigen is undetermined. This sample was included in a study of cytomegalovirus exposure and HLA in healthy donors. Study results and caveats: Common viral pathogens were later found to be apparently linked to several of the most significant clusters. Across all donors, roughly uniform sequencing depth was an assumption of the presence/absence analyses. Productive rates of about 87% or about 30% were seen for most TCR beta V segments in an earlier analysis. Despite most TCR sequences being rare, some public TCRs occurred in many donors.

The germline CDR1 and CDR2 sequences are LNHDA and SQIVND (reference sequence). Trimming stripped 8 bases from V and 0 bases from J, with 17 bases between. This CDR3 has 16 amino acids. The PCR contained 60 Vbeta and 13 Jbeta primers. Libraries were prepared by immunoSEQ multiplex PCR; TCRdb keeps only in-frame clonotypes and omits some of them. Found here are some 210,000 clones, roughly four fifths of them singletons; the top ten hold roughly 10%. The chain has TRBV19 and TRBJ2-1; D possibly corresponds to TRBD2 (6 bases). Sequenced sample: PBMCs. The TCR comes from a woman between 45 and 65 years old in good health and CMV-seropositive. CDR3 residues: CASSLVIGGSYNEQFF. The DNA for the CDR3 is TGTGCCAGTTCGCTCGTCATCGGGGGCTCCTACAATGAGCAGTTCTTC.